This TCR beta chain was obtained from a study of human T cells and chemical hapten exposure. V lost 5 bases and J lost 1; bases outside the gene matches: 12. This CDR3 has 19 residues. In germline, CDR1 is SQVTM, CDR2 ANQGSEA. Time point given: healthy volunteer bleed at 6 weeks. Someone pulled total RNA out of unfractionated whole blood. This clonotype was recorded a few times. Each CDR3 protein is one row after TCRdb ran MiXCR on the RACE reads. The repertoire has about 65,000 distinct CDR3 sequences, 5.5% to 7.5% of them found once; the top ten carry 3% to 3.5%. The source material was whole blood. V and J are TRBV29-1 and TRBJ2-2, with 14 bases matching TRBD2. This clonotype was obtained from a female donor in good health. Some clones in this sample may be carry-over from other donors' samples. Here the CDR3 DNA reads TGCAGCGTTTCCCTAAGACTAGCGGGAGGGCCAGGGAACACCGGGGAGCTGTTTTTT. The encoded protein is CSVSLRLAGGPGNTGELFF.